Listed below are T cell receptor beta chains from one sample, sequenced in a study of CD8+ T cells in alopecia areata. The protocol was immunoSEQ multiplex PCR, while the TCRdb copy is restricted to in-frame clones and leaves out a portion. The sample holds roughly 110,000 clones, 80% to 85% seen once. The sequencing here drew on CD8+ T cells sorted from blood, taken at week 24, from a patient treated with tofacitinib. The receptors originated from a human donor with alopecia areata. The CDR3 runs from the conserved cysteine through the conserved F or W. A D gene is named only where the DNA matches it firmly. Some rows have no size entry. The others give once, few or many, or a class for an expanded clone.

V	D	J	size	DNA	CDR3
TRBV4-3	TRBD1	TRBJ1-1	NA	TGCGCCAGCAGCCAAGATAACGACAGGGGGCTAGGTGAAGCTTTCTTT	CASSQDNDRGLGEAFF
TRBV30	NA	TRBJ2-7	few	TGTGCCTGGAGCCTACGCGTCGGCGAGCAGTACTTC	CAWSLRVGEQYF
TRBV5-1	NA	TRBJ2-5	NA	TGCGCCAGCAGCTTGGAGGGGGAGACCCAGTACTTC	CASSLEGETQYF
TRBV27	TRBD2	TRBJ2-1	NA	TGTGCCAGCAGGGGCGGCGGGGGGGTTAATGAGCAGTTCTTC	CASRGGGGVNEQFF
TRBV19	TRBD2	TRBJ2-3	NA	TGTGCCAGTAGTATGGCTAGCGGGGGAGCCCTAAACACAGATACGCAGTATTTT	CASSMASGGALNTDTQYF
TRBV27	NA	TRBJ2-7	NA	TGTGCCAGCAGTTTAAAGACAGGCAGGTTATACTCCTACGAGCAGTACTTC	CASSLKTGRLYSYEQYF
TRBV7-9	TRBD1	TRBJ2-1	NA	TGTGCCAGCAGCTTAACAGGGGGCGACAATGAGCAGTTCTTC	CASSLTGGDNEQFF
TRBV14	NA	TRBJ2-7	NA	TGTGCCAGCAGCGGAAAAGTTGGGGCAACCTACGAGCAGTACTTC	CASSGKVGATYEQYF
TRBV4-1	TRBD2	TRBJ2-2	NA	TGCGCCAGCAGCCAACAACTAGCGGGGGGGCCCGGGGAGCTGTTTTTT	CASSQQLAGGPGELFF
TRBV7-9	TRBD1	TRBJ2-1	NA	TGTGCCAGCAGCTTAGCGGGACAGGGAGGGTGGTATGAAAATGAGCAGTTCTTC	CASSLAGQGGWYENEQFF
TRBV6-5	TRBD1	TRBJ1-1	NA	TGTGCCAGCAGTGCGTCGACAGGGTACACTGAAGCTTTCTTT	CASSASTGYTEAFF
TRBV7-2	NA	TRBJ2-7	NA	TGTGCCAGCAGCTACGGCAGGGGCGAGCAGTACTTC	CASSYGRGEQYF
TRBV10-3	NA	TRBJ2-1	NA	TGTGCCATCAGTGAGTCAAGGAGGGCCTACAATGAGCAGTTCTTC	CAISESRRAYNEQFF
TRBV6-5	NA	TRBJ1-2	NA	TGTGCCAGCAGTTCCTTTTCAGTATCCCATGGCTACACCTTC	CASSSFSVSHGYTF
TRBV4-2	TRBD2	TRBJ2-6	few	TGTGCCAGCAGCCAAGGGGATAGCGGGGGTGGGGCCAACGTCCTGACTTTC	CASSQGDSGGGANVLTF